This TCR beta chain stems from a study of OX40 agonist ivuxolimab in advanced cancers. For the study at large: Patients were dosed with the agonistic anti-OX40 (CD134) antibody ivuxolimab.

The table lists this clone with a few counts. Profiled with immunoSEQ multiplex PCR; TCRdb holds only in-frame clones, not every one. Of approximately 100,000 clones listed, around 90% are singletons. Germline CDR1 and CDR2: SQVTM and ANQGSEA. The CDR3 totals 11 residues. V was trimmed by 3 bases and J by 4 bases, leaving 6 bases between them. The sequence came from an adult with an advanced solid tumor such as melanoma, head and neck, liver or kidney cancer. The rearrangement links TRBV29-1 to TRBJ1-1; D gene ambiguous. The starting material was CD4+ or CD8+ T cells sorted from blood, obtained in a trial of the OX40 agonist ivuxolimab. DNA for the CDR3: TGCAGCGTTGATAAGGGCACTGAAGCTTTCTTT. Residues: CSVDKGTEAFF.